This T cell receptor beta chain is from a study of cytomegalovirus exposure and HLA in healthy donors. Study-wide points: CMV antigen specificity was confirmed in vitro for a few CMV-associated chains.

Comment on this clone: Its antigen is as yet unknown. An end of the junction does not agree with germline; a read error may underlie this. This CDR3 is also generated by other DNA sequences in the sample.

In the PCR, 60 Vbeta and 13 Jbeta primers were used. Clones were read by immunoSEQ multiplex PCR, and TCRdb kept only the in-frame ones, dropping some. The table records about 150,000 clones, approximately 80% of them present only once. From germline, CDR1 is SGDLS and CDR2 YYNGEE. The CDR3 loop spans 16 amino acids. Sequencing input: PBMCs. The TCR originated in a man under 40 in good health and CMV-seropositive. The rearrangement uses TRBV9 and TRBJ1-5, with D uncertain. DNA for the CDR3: TGCGCCAGCAGCGAGGAGGATTTACACCCTAATCAGCCCCAGCATTTT. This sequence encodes CASSEEDLHPNQPQHF.